The source of this T cell receptor (beta chain) is a study of blood T cells in healthy people across ages. PCR was performed a second time for about 6 to 12 cycles using a sample-barcoded 5' primer and a J-beta primer mix. MiXCR, run by TCRdb on the 5' RACE reads, gives a single entry per CDR3 protein. The table has approximately 360,000 distinct CDR3 sequences, about half seen once. This CDR3 has 12 amino acids. CDR1 and CDR2 (germline): SGHRS, YFSETQ. This clonotype was seen a few times. With a much larger clone just one base away, this may be a read error. Input material: blood. The source is a man aged 60 to 69 in good health. The J gene is TRBJ2-3, the V gene TRBV5-1; D is possibly TRBD1 or TRBD2 (5 bases each). This CDR3 is CASILGDYTQYF. The CDR3 nucleotides read TGCGCCAGCATCTTGGGGGATTATACGCAGTATTTT.